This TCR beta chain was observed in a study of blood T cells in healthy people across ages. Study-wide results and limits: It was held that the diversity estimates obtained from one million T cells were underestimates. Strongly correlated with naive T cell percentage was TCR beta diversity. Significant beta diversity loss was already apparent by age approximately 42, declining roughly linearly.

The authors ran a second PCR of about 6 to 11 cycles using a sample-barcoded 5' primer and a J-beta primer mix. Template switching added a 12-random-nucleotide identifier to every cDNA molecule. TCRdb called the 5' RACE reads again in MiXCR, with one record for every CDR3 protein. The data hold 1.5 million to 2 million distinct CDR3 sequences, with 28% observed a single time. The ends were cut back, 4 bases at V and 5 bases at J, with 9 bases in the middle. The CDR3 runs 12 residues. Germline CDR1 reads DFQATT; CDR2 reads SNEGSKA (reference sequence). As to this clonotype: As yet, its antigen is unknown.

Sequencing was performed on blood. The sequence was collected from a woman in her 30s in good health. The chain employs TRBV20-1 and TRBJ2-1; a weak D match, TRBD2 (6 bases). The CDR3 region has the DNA TGCAGTGCTACACTAGCTAACAATGAGCAGTTCTTC. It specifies CSATLANNEQFF.